Listed here are 27 T cell receptor beta chains from one sample, sequenced in a study of shared clonotypes between healthy human individuals. It was CD45RO-negative cells, positively selected for CCR7, that made up naive CD8 cells, with terminally differentiated effector memory CD45RA+ cells excluded. The method was immunoSEQ multiplex PCR; TCRdb's version includes in-frame clones alone and lacks a portion of them. Of about 2.1 million clones listed, around 93% are singletons. The sequencing input was naive CD8+ T cells from PBMCs. These TCRs come from a man in his late teens or twenties in good health. Some clones in this sample may be carry-over from other donors' samples.

The chain recombines TRBV19 with TRBJ2-2; possibly TRBD1 for D (5 bases). Germline V gene data show CDR1 as LNHDA and CDR2 as SQIVND (reference sequence). This CDR3 spans 17 amino acids. Trimming shortened V by 4 bases and J by 0 bases, and 15 bases separated the two germline ends. In nucleotides, the CDR3 is TGTGCCAGTAGTACGCACTCGACAGTTACGAACACCGGGGAGCTGTTTTTT. This codes for CASSTHSTVTNTGELFF.

This clone appeared once. The chain combines TRBV28 with TRBJ2-1; D is perhaps TRBD1 or TRBD2 (5 bases each). CDR1 MDHEN and CDR2 SYDVKM come from the germline V gene. CDR3 length: 15 amino acids. V was shortened by 11 bases and J by 3 bases, with 20 bases between the two germline ends. The CDR3 protein is CAVRWAVGVYNEQFF. The CDR3 DNA reads TGTGCCGTACGGTGGGCAGTGGGGGTCTACAATGAGCAGTTCTTC.

The chain carries TRBV15 and TRBJ1-1, with TRBD1 identical over 8 bases. J lost 8 bases, V lost 8 bases, and 13 bases had no gene match. The CDR3 is 14 amino acids. The germline V gene encodes CDR1 LNHNV and CDR2 YYDKDF (reference sequence). CDR3 in amino acids: CATSYYDGTGEAFF. The DNA for the CDR3 is TGTGCCACCTCCTACTATGATGGGACAGGAGAAGCTTTCTTT.

This chain's CDR3 is CASSSESGYVDGYTF. The CDR3, as DNA: TGTGCCAGCAGCTCAGAGTCAGGGTACGTCGATGGCTACACCTTC. The V gene is TRBV7-9, the J gene TRBJ1-2; a possible D gene is TRBD1 (5 bases). The V and J ends lost 4 bases and 6 bases respectively, with 18 bases between them. The CDR3 length is 15 residues. Per the germline V gene, CDR1 is SEHNR and CDR2 is FQNEAQ (reference sequence).

V is TRBV19 and J is TRBJ1-5, with a possible D match to TRBD1 (6 bases). CDR3 length equals 19 residues. CDR1 and CDR2 (germline): LNHDA, SQIVND (reference sequence). V was clipped by 0 bases and J by 0 bases, with 18 bases between them. CDR3 loop: CASSIDGGAQYYSNQPQHF. CDR3 bases: TGTGCCAGTAGTATAGACGGGGGGGCGCAGTACTATAGCAATCAGCCCCAGCATTTT.

J is TRBJ2-2 and V is TRBV9; D is perhaps TRBD2 (6 bases). Germline V lookup: CDR1 SGDLS, CDR2 YYNGEE. This CDR3 is 18 amino acids long. V was shortened by 4 bases and J by 2 bases, with 21 bases between the two germline ends. CDR3 sequence reads: CASSPGRRGGANTGELFF. Written as DNA, the CDR3 is TGTGCCAGCAGCCCCGGCCGCAGAGGAGGGGCTAACACCGGGGAGCTGTTTTTT.

The V call is TRBV30, the J call TRBJ2-7; 8 bases match TRBD1. Per germline, CDR1 GTSNPN and CDR2 SVGIG (reference sequence). V lost 3 bases and J lost 5; bases outside the gene matches: 9. The CDR3 runs to 14 residues. CDR3 residues: CAWRAPGGSDEQYF. The CDR3 DNA reads as TGTGCCTGGAGGGCCCCAGGGGGCAGCGACGAGCAGTACTTC.

The rearrangement joins TRBV5-1 to TRBJ2-7; the D gene is possibly TRBD1 (5 bases). V shed 0 bases and J shed 0 bases, with 13 bases lying between them. CDR1 SGHRS and CDR2 YFSETQ come from the germline V gene. The CDR3 totals 16 residues. The CDR3 loop is CASSLEGQGTSYEQYF. The DNA for the CDR3 is TGCGCCAGCAGCTTGGAGGGCCAGGGCACCTCCTACGAGCAGTACTTC.

A single count supports this clone. The chain links TRBV19 to TRBJ2-3; D not certain. This CDR3 has 15 residues. The germline V and J ends were trimmed by 5 bases and 4 bases, with 16 bases remaining between them. Germline V gives CDR1 LNHDA, CDR2 SQIVND (reference sequence). CDR3 region: CASSGRASSPDTQYF. In DNA form, the CDR3 reads TGTGCCAGTAGTGGCCGGGCCTCCTCCCCAGATACGCAGTATTTT.

This chain connects TRBV6-5 to TRBJ2-5; TRBD2 might be the D (5 bases). The CDR3 is made up of 15 amino acids. V was clipped by 6 bases and J by 0 bases, with 14 bases between them. Per the germline V gene, CDR1 is MNHEY and CDR2 is SVGAGI. Written as DNA, the CDR3 is TGTGCCAGCAGCGAGCTAGCCGGGTACCAAGAGACCCAGTACTTC. It encodes CASSELAGYQETQYF.

The rearrangement joins TRBV2 to TRBJ2-1; possible D gene TRBD2, 5 bases. Germline V gives CDR1 SNHLY, CDR2 FYNNEI. There are 14 residues in the CDR3. Trimming pared 1 base from V and 8 bases from J, leaving 12 bases between. The DNA of the CDR3 is TGTGCCAGCAGTGAAGTGGTTAGCGTTGATGAGCAGTTCTTC. It yields the protein CASSEVVSVDEQFF.

The rearrangement uses TRBV25-1 and TRBJ2-5; D tentatively reads TRBD1 or TRBD2 (5 bases each). The J call may be incorrect, as the DNA end agrees better with TRBJ2-7. The CDR3 totals 14 residues. Germline CDR1 is MGHDK and CDR2 is SYGVNS. In DNA form, the CDR3 reads TGTGCCAGCAGTAATCAAGGGACCTCCGGCGAGCAGTACTTC. Translation gives CASSNQGTSGEQYF.

With respect to this clone: The same CDR3 also results from other DNA sequences found in this sample. The chain carries TRBV6-5 and TRBJ2-1; D is perhaps TRBD2 (6 bases). Trimming left V 6 bases short and J 0 bases short, with 12 bases between. This CDR3 is 15 amino acids long. Germline-derived CDR1 and CDR2 are MNHEY and SVGAGI. CDR3 coding DNA: TGTGCCAGCAGGAGCGGGCGGAGCTCCTACAATGAGCAGTTCTTC. This sequence encodes CASRSGRSSYNEQFF.

The chain carries TRBV30 and TRBJ1-3; D unclear. V lost 3 bases, J lost 1 base, and 7 bases lay in between. Germline V gene lookup returns CDR1 GTSNPN and CDR2 SVGIG (reference sequence). The CDR3 contains 13 residues. CDR3 residues: CAWSVPSGNTIYF. The CDR3, as DNA: TGTGCCTGGAGCGTTCCTTCTGGAAACACCATATATTTT.

The gene calls are TRBV19 and TRBJ1-5, with 8 bases matching TRBD1. Germline V gene lookup returns CDR1 LNHDA and CDR2 SQIVND (reference sequence). V lost 0 bases, J lost 1 base, and 14 bases stayed unmatched. The CDR3 extends over 20 amino acids. CDR3 loop: CASSIDIGDRLLTSNQPQHF. Written as DNA, the CDR3 is TGTGCCAGTAGTATAGATATTGGGGACAGGTTGCTTACCAGCAATCAGCCCCAGCATTTT.

The genes are TRBV29-1 and TRBJ2-2; 7 bases map to TRBD1. This CDR3 is built from 12 residues. Germline V gene lookup returns CDR1 SQVTM and CDR2 ANQGSEA. V gave up 6 bases and J gave up 7 bases; unmatched junction bases: 5. DNA for the CDR3: TGCAGCGTCCAACAGGGGATCGGGGAGCTGTTTTTT. This gives the protein CSVQQGIGELFF.

The genes are TRBV6-1 and TRBJ2-7, with TRBD2 matching over 9 bases. The CDR3 consists of 16 residues. The V and J ends lost 0 bases and 4 bases, in that order; junction bases with no gene match: 7. The germline V gene has CDR1 MNHNS and CDR2 SASEGT. As DNA, the CDR3 is TGTGCCAGCAGTGAAGCGTACCTAGCGGGATTATACGAGCAGTACTTC. Translated, it gives CASSEAYLAGLYEQYF.

This sequence joins TRBV13 and TRBJ2-5; the D gene is possibly TRBD1 (6 bases). Germline loops: CDR1 PRHDT, CDR2 FYEKMQ (reference sequence). The CDR3 extends over 13 amino acids. Trimming shortened V by 2 bases and J by 4 bases, and 8 bases separated the two germline ends. The CDR3 spells CASSLLGGETQYF. The CDR3 DNA reads as TGTGCCAGCAGCTTATTAGGGGGAGAGACCCAGTACTTC. Complete variable domain (other parts from reference TRBV13 and TRBJ2-5): AAGVIQSPRHLIKEKRETATLKCYPIPRHDTVYWYQQGPGQDPQFLISFYEKMQSDKGSIPDRFSAQQFSDYHSELNMSSLELGDSALYFCASSLLGGETQYFGPGTRLLVL.

Of note for this clone: Distinct nucleotide sequences in the sample also encode this CDR3. This chain connects TRBV28 to TRBJ2-7; perhaps D is TRBD1 or TRBD2 (5 bases each). CDR3 size: 15 residues. The germline CDR1 and CDR2 sequences are MDHEN and SYDVKM. The germline V and J ends were trimmed by 1 base and 2 bases, with 12 bases remaining between them. DNA of the CDR3: TGTGCCAGCAGTTTATTTGGGACGGGCGCCTACGAGCAGTACTTC. Amino acids: CASSLFGTGAYEQYF.

V usage is TRBV15 and J usage is TRBJ2-1; D gene uncertain. The CDR3 has 17 amino acids. Looked up from germline, CDR1 is LNHNV and CDR2 is YYDKDF (reference sequence). The V and J ends lost 4 bases and 0 bases respectively, with 16 bases between them. The DNA for the CDR3 is TGTGCCACCAGCAAAGAACGGCAGACCCCCTCCTACAATGAGCAGTTCTTC. It is translated as CATSKERQTPSYNEQFF.

For the CDR3, the DNA is TGTGCCATCAGGCCAGGGGTGATGGACACTGAAGCTTTCTTT. It is translated as CAIRPGVMDTEAFF. J is TRBJ1-1 and V is TRBV10-3; possibly TRBD1 for D (6 bases). V lost 6 bases to trimming and J lost 3 bases, with 14 bases between them. CDR3 size: 14 residues. CDR1 and CDR2 from the germline V gene are ENHRY and SYGVKD.

The chain combines TRBV28 with TRBJ2-7; TRBD1 aligns across 8 bases. The junction had 9 bases not matched to a gene; V was cut back by 8 bases and J by 3 bases. This CDR3 comprises 14 residues. CDR1 and CDR2 from the germline V gene are MDHEN and SYDVKM. CDR3 residues: CASQNAGGFYEQYF. The CDR3 coding sequence is TGTGCCAGCCAGAACGCAGGGGGCTTCTACGAGCAGTACTTC.

Remarks on this clone: Other nucleotide sequences in the sample specify the same CDR3. J is TRBJ2-7 and V is TRBV7-2; D is possibly TRBD2 (5 bases). The germline CDR1 and CDR2 sequences are SGHTA and FQGNSA. Trimming took 4 bases from V and 7 from J, leaving 11 bases between them. This CDR3 comprises 12 residues. The DNA of the CDR3 is TGTGCCAGCAGCTATGGAGGCGGAGAGCAGTACTTC. It encodes CASSYGGGEQYF.

V and J are TRBV5-1 and TRBJ2-2; D may correspond to TRBD1 or TRBD2 (5 bases each). Germline V gene sequence: CDR1 SGHRS, CDR2 YFSETQ. CDR3 length equals 15 residues. V was pared by 4 bases and J by 0 bases, with 10 bases between. The CDR3 here is CASSMGETNTGELFF. The CDR3 region has the DNA TGCGCCAGCAGCATGGGGGAGACGAACACCGGGGAGCTGTTTTTT.

The gene calls are TRBV28 and TRBJ1-2; perhaps TRBD1 as D (5 bases). The CDR3 runs to 17 residues. V lost 5 bases, J lost 3 bases, and 22 bases lay in between. Looked up from germline, CDR1 is MDHEN and CDR2 is SYDVKM. The CDR3 nucleotides read TGTGCCAGCAGTATATTCCGGGGCAGGGCAGCGTACTATGGCTACACCTTC. Protein: CASSIFRGRAAYYGYTF.

The chain joins TRBV10-3 to TRBJ2-7, with TRBD2 matching 11 bases. This CDR3 spans 16 amino acids. The V segment lost 2 bases and the J segment 3 bases; nucleotides outside the gene matches: 6. CDR1 is ENHRY and CDR2 is SYGVKD in the germline V gene. CDR3: CAISEPTSGIFYEQYF. The CDR3 bases are TGTGCCATCAGTGAGCCGACTAGCGGGATCTTCTACGAGCAGTACTTC.

V and J are TRBV9 and TRBJ2-6; D remains unclear. This CDR3 is built from 18 residues. V lost 6 bases and J lost 4, with 23 bases in between. Per the germline V gene, CDR1 is SGDLS and CDR2 is YYNGEE. The CDR3 loop reads CASTDSQGPALGANVLTF. CDR3 nucleotides: TGTGCCAGCACCGACTCCCAAGGGCCGGCCTTGGGGGCCAACGTCCTGACTTTC.